This T cell receptor (beta chain) originates from a study of shared clonotypes between healthy human individuals (TCRdb year 2020). Describing the broader study: The cohort comprised a couple of women and a few men aged 18 to 49 years. For each donor, CD4 naive and CD4 memory were each run on three plates, CD8 naive on two plates, and CD8 memory on one plate. To increase sequencing depth and limit assay-specific biases, TCR repertoire library preparation and sequencing were carried out by different laboratories using diverse techniques. To estimate repertoire size and how much clonotype sharing occurs between individuals, the study deeply sequenced the blood TCR repertoires of five healthy adults. Leukapheresis yielded between about 0.85 and 9 billion PBMCs per donor. Findings and caveats that apply to the study as a whole: Because the study included a small number of donors, the genetic and exposure-history diversity represented was limited. When several donors were compared, the shared fraction of clonotypes was about 5% for naive CD4, more than 3% for naive CD8, 2% to 2.5% for memory CD4, and 0.3% to 0.5% for memory CD8. Based on pairwise subsampling, the degree of clonotype sharing among donors was expected to be affected by sequencing depth. Sampling was restricted to blood, and TCR repertoires in tissues likely differ from the TCR repertoires found in blood. Clonotypes shared by all four sorted-subset donors showed higher generation probabilities than non-shared clonotypes. Rarefaction of sorted-subset datasets indicated incomplete sequencing despite the large sequencing depth. Estimated clonotype richness was generally larger for naive than for memory subsets.

The donors were healthy, HIV-negative adults with no recently reported acute infections or vaccinations. Every donor was a Caucasian adult living in Nashville, Tennessee, USA. CD4+ T cells were enriched by magnetic negative selection; naive cells were then positively selected on CD45RA, and the negative fraction formed the memory subset. After blood collection by leukapheresis, PBMCs were isolated using Ficoll-Histopaque density gradient centrifugation and then cryopreserved in the vapor phase of liquid nitrogen. Purity and quantity of every magnetically sorted T cell population were checked by analytical flow cytometry. Each sorted fraction had its genomic DNA isolated and then quantified by UV absorbance on a Nanodrop 2000c. TCR CDR3 regions were amplified from genomic DNA by multiplex PCR using the deep immunoSEQ assay. Extracted genomic DNA from each cell subset was distributed evenly across all wells of several immunoSEQ 96-well plates, and each plate was treated as a replicate. Each replicate PCR for sorted subsets received around 210 ng genomic DNA, equal to about 30,000 T cell genomes. Purified libraries were quantified with a Qubit 3.0 fluorometer, sized on a Bioanalyzer 2100, and re-quantified with the KAPA Library Quantification kit. Every immunoSEQ 96-well plate was sequenced on a dedicated single-read 150-cycle Illumina NextSeq 550 flow cell. The original methods were these. The immunoSEQ output contained only junctional sequences without quality scores, so filtering could not match that applied to full-length reads. Sequences were annotated with PyIR, a Python wrapper for IgBLAST v1.9, and V/J genes and CDR3 were assigned using IMGT germline references. Reads were removed for weak V/J assignments (E-value above 1e-6), missing CDR3, stop codons, out-of-frame junctions, or ambiguous translated residues. V3J clonotypes were defined as sequences sharing an identical inferred V gene, J gene, and CDR3 amino acid sequence. The percentage overlap between two repertoires was calculated by dividing the number of shared unique clonotypes by the size of the smaller repertoire. Repertoire richness was assessed with RTK rarefaction, the Chao1 estimator, and Recon v2.1 estimates of unobserved clonotypes. Generation probabilities were computed with OLGA for all TCRbeta clonotypes obtained by the gDNA method from four donors. TCRdb took this table from immuneACCESS and kept in-frame rearrangements with V and J called. Such tables lack part of the clones; where checked against another copy, unresolved V genes explain under half of the gap, and the rest is unexplained. V, J and clone size are taken as reported in that table, and D and trimming were inferred from the DNA itself. In this sample the table shows about 2.4 million clones, roughly 93% of which occur a single time. The ten largest clones represent roughly 0.36% of the sample.

The count of this clone is one. The clone's antigen remains unknown. Base qualities were left out, and no much larger clone turns up one base away. The CDR3 runs 19 residues from the cysteine to the phenylalanine. The entry retains the CDR3 DNA only, 57 bases that are in frame from base 1. The trim is 7 bases for V and 4 bases for J, with a gap of 31 bases between the germline ends. Reading the germline V gene gives CDR1 SGHNT and CDR2 YENEEA. This TCR was sampled from a man younger than 30 in good health. Some clones in this sample may be carry-over from other donors' samples. This receptor chain uses TRBV11-3 and TRBJ2-5; D gene: possibly TRBD2, on 7 matching bases. Sequenced sample: naive CD4+ T cells from PBMCs. The cell subset or site label for this specimen denotes: CD45RA+ positively selected. The CDR3 protein is CASTFGRQGISGAGETQYF. The base sequence is TGTGCCAGCACCTTCGGGAGGCAGGGGATATCGGGTGCGGGAGAGACCCAGTACTTC.